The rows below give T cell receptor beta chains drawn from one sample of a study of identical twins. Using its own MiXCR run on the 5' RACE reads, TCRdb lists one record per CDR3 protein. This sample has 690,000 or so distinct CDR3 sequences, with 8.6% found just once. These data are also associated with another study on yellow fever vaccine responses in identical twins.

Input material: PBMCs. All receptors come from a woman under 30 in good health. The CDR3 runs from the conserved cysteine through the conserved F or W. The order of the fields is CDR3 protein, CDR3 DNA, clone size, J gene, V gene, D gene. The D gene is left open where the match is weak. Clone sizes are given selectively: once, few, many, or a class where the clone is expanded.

CDR3 protein: CASSSAGAGSTDTQYF
CDR3 DNA: TGTGCCAGCAGCTCAGCCGGGGCAGGGAGCACAGATACGCAGTATTTT
clone size: few
J gene: TRBJ2-3
V gene: TRBV28
D gene: -

CDR3 protein: CASSQDDVAAQNYEQYF
CDR3 DNA: TGCGCCAGCAGCCAAGACGATGTAGCGGCACAAAACTACGAGCAGTACTTC
clone size: few
J gene: TRBJ2-7
V gene: TRBV4-1
D gene: -

CDR3 protein: CASNIAGESGYTF
CDR3 DNA: TGTGCCAGCAACATAGCAGGGGAGAGTGGCTACACCTTC
clone size: many
J gene: TRBJ1-2
V gene: TRBV28
D gene: -

CDR3 protein: CASSYRVLSYNEQFF
CDR3 DNA: TGTGCCAGCAGCTACAGGGTACTCTCCTACAATGAGCAGTTCTTC
clone size: few
J gene: TRBJ2-1
V gene: TRBV6-5
D gene: -

CDR3 protein: CASSLVGLDGYTF
CDR3 DNA: TGTGCCAGCAGTTTGGTGGGTTTGGATGGCTACACCTTC
clone size: many
J gene: TRBJ1-2
V gene: TRBV12-3/TRBV12-4
D gene: -

CDR3 protein: CASSQDLGGTVYNEQFF
CDR3 DNA: TGTGCCAGCAGCCAAGATCTTGGAGGGACAGTATACAATGAGCAGTTCTTC
clone size: -
J gene: TRBJ2-1
V gene: TRBV3-1
D gene: -

CDR3 protein: CASSQAGSSYNEQFF
CDR3 DNA: TGTGCCAGCAGTCAAGCGGGTAGCTCCTACAATGAGCAGTTCTTC
clone size: many
J gene: TRBJ2-1
V gene: TRBV7-9
D gene: -

CDR3 protein: CASSIYTGTGVEQYF
CDR3 DNA: TGTGCCAGCAGCATCTACACCGGGACAGGGGTCGAGCAGTACTTC
clone size: few
J gene: TRBJ2-7
V gene: TRBV14
D gene: TRBD1

CDR3 protein: CASILGDSSYEQYF
CDR3 DNA: TGTGCCAGCATCCTGGGGGACAGCTCCTACGAGCAGTACTTC
clone size: -
J gene: TRBJ2-7
V gene: TRBV7-9
D gene: TRBD1

CDR3 protein: CASSLHSAGGYEQYF
CDR3 DNA: TGTGCCAGCAGCTTACACTCGGCAGGGGGCTACGAGCAGTACTTC
clone size: few
J gene: TRBJ2-7
V gene: TRBV7-2
D gene: TRBD1

CDR3 protein: CSARQALSYEQYF
CDR3 DNA: TGCAGTGCTAGGCAGGCCCTCTCCTACGAGCAGTACTTC
clone size: -
J gene: TRBJ2-7
V gene: TRBV20-1
D gene: -

CDR3 protein: CSAPSGTHTGELFF
CDR3 DNA: TGCAGTGCTCCTAGCGGAACCCACACCGGGGAGCTGTTTTTT
clone size: few
J gene: TRBJ2-2
V gene: TRBV20-1
D gene: TRBD2

CDR3 protein: CASSRLAGETQYF
CDR3 DNA: TGTGCCAGTAGTAGGCTAGCGGGAGAGACCCAGTACTTC
clone size: few
J gene: TRBJ2-5
V gene: TRBV19
D gene: TRBD2

CDR3 protein: CASSRRLAGIQETQYF
CDR3 DNA: TGTGCCAGCAGCCGACGACTAGCGGGGATACAAGAGACCCAGTACTTC
clone size: -
J gene: TRBJ2-5
V gene: TRBV4-2
D gene: TRBD2

CDR3 protein: CASSSTPRSQETQYF
CDR3 DNA: TGTGCCAGCAGCTCCACCCCAAGGTCCCAAGAGACCCAGTACTTC
clone size: many
J gene: TRBJ2-5
V gene: TRBV3-1
D gene: -

CDR3 protein: CASSRSQAEFYEQYF
CDR3 DNA: TGTGCCAGCAGCCGCTCACAGGCAGAGTTCTACGAGCAGTACTTC
clone size: -
J gene: TRBJ2-7
V gene: TRBV3-1
D gene: -

CDR3 protein: CASSSTGWRETQYF
CDR3 DNA: TGTGCCAGCAGCTCGACAGGGTGGAGAGAGACCCAGTACTTC
clone size: few
J gene: TRBJ2-5
V gene: TRBV12-3/TRBV12-4
D gene: TRBD1

CDR3 protein: CATSRQAVQETQYF
CDR3 DNA: TGTGCCACCAGCAGACAAGCGGTCCAAGAGACCCAGTACTTC
clone size: many
J gene: TRBJ2-5
V gene: TRBV15
D gene: -

CDR3 protein: CASSLTSGQGQYF
CDR3 DNA: TGTGCCAGCAGCTTAACGTCCGGACAGGGCCAGTACTTC
clone size: -
J gene: TRBJ2-4
V gene: TRBV7-3
D gene: TRBD1

CDR3 protein: CASSLNGSPLHF
CDR3 DNA: TGTGCCAGCAGTTTGAATGGGTCACCCCTCCACTTT
clone size: many
J gene: TRBJ1-6
V gene: TRBV12-3/TRBV12-4
D gene: -

CDR3 protein: CASSPRDRMNTEAFF
CDR3 DNA: TGTGCCAGCAGTCCCCGGGACAGGATGAACACTGAAGCTTTCTTT
clone size: many
J gene: TRBJ1-1
V gene: TRBV28
D gene: TRBD1

CDR3 protein: CASSQGLAGSSYNEQFF
CDR3 DNA: TGCGCCAGCAGCCAAGGACTAGCGGGGAGCTCCTACAATGAGCAGTTCTTC
clone size: few
J gene: TRBJ2-1
V gene: TRBV4-3
D gene: TRBD2

CDR3 protein: CSARAGGPKYTGELFF
CDR3 DNA: TGCAGTGCTAGGGCGGGGGGCCCCAAATACACCGGGGAGCTGTTTTTT
clone size: few
J gene: TRBJ2-2
V gene: TRBV20-1
D gene: TRBD2

CDR3 protein: CASREGQETQYF
CDR3 DNA: TGTGCCAGCAGGGAGGGCCAAGAGACCCAGTACTTC
clone size: few
J gene: TRBJ2-5
V gene: TRBV2
D gene: -

CDR3 protein: CATGEGYYGYTF
CDR3 DNA: TGTGCCACCGGCGAAGGGTATTATGGCTACACCTTC
clone size: few
J gene: TRBJ1-2
V gene: TRBV6-2/TRBV6-3
D gene: -

CDR3 protein: CASSLFSSGVPQTQYF
CDR3 DNA: TGCGCCAGCAGCTTGTTTTCTAGCGGGGTTCCGCAGACCCAGTACTTC
clone size: -
J gene: TRBJ2-5
V gene: TRBV5-1
D gene: TRBD2

CDR3 protein: CSASSPARKETQYF
CDR3 DNA: TGCAGTGCCTCATCTCCGGCCCGGAAAGAGACCCAGTACTTC
clone size: -
J gene: TRBJ2-5
V gene: TRBV20-1
D gene: -

CDR3 protein: CSAWRGGGGDQETQYF
CDR3 DNA: TGCAGTGCCTGGAGGGGTGGTGGTGGGGACCAAGAGACCCAGTACTTC
clone size: -
J gene: TRBJ2-5
V gene: TRBV20-1
D gene: -

CDR3 protein: CASTAGALDEQYF
CDR3 DNA: TGTGCCAGCACAGCGGGGGCCTTAGACGAGCAGTACTTC
clone size: many
J gene: TRBJ2-7
V gene: TRBV3-1
D gene: TRBD2

CDR3 protein: CSARDPGLSNTGELFF
CDR3 DNA: TGCAGTGCTAGAGATCCAGGACTGTCGAACACCGGGGAGCTGTTTTTT
clone size: -
J gene: TRBJ2-2
V gene: TRBV20-1
D gene: -